Below are 8 T cell receptor beta chains sequenced from a single sample in a study of control samples from healthy donors and cancer patients. Method: immunoSEQ multiplex PCR; TCRdb's copy keeps in-frame clones and lacks some. The data show approximately 72,000 clones, with around nine tenths seen just once and 7.2% held by the top ten. Sequenced: blood. The receptors shown here come from a man aged 50 or older in good health.

V is TRBV10-3 and J is TRBJ1-5; TRBD1 agrees at 8 bases. CDR3 length: 14 amino acids. Germline lookup yields CDR1 ENHRY and CDR2 SYGVKD. Trimming at V came to 5 bases and at J to 7 bases, leaving 7 bases not matched to a gene. The chain's CDR3 is CAISIQGAGQPQHF. The CDR3 DNA reads as TGTGCCATCAGTATCCAGGGGGCCGGGCAGCCCCAGCATTTT.

This chain links TRBV12-5 with TRBJ1-1, with 7 nucleotides matching TRBD1. This CDR3 contains 15 residues. CDR1 and CDR2 from the germline V gene are LGHNT and FRNRAP. With 1 base clipped from V and 4 bases from J, the junction kept 6 bases outside the gene matches. The CDR3 DNA reads TGTGCTAGTGGTTTGGGGCCCCAGGGGGTCACTGAAGCTTTCTTT. This encodes CASGLGPQGVTEAFF.

The rearrangement uses TRBV7-2 and TRBJ1-5, with TRBD1 as a possible D gene (5 bases). The CDR3 extends over 15 amino acids. V lost 2 bases and J lost 0, with 8 bases in between. CDR1 and CDR2 from the germline V gene are SGHTA and FQGNSA. CDR3 DNA sequence: TGTGCCAGCAGCTTATGGGGGGATAGCAATCAGCCCCAGCATTTT. It specifies CASSLWGDSNQPQHF.

This chain connects TRBV2 to TRBJ2-5; D is possibly TRBD2 (6 bases). The CDR3 length is 15 residues. The V gene lost 7 bases and the J gene lost 1 base, with 16 bases spanning the gap. CDR1 and CDR2 from the germline V gene are SNHLY and FYNNEI. Written as DNA, the CDR3 is TGTGCCAGCACCTTCGGCGTCGGGGGCCAAGAGACCCAGTACTTC. Translating gives CASTFGVGGQETQYF.

V usage is TRBV7-9 and J usage is TRBJ2-5; no definite D call. Trimming removed 0 bases at V and 5 bases at J, with 10 bases between. The germline V gene has CDR1 SEHNR and CDR2 FQNEAQ (reference sequence). The CDR3 covers 14 residues. The CDR3 nucleotides are TGTGCCAGCAGCTTAGCAGGACGGTACGAGACCCAGTACTTC. It yields the protein CASSLAGRYETQYF.

The rearrangement links TRBV6-5 to TRBJ2-1; 7 nucleotides align to TRBD1. CDR1 is MNHEY, CDR2 SVGAGI, per germline. Trimming took 7 bases from V and 8 from J; bases not matched to a gene: 11. The CDR3 has 14 residues. The CDR3 nucleotides read TGTGCCAGCACTTCCCTGACAGGGTCCGATGAGCAGTTCTTC. Residues: CASTSLTGSDEQFF.

The chain recombines TRBV20-1 with TRBJ2-1; 11 positions match TRBD2. The CDR3 has 16 amino acids. J lost 0 bases, V lost 3 bases, and 4 bases had no gene match. Germline CDR1 is DFQATT and CDR2 is SNEGSKA (reference sequence). CDR3 nucleotides: TGCAGTGCTAGTTTTAGCGGGGGGGCCTCCTACAATGAGCAGTTCTTC. Amino acid sequence: CSASFSGGASYNEQFF.

This rearrangement joins TRBV5-1 to TRBJ2-5; 9 bases are a match to TRBD2. This CDR3 has 15 amino acids. Unmatched junction bases numbered 8, after V lost 4 bases and J lost 4 bases. Germline CDR1 SGHRS, CDR2 YFSETQ. CDR3 DNA sequence: TGCGCCAGCAGCCGAAGGGTAGCGGGGGTAGAGACCCAGTACTTC. Translation gives CASSRRVAGVETQYF.